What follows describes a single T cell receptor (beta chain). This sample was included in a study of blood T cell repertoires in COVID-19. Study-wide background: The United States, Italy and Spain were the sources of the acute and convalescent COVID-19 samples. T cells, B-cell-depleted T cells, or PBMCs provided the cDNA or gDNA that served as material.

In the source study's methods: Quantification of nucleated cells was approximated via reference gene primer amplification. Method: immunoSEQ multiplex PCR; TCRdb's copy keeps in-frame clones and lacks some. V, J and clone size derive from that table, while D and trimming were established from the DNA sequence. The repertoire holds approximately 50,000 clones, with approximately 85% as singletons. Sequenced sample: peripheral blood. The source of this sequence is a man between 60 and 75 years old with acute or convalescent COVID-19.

CDR3: CASSPPGGGSNSPLHF. DNA for the CDR3: TGTGCCAGCAGCCCTCCCGGGGGAGGGTCGAATTCACCCCTCCACTTT. The chain couples TRBV7-9 to TRBJ1-6; D is perhaps TRBD1 (5 bases). The V and J ends lost 5 bases and 7 bases respectively, with 18 bases between them. The CDR3 length is 16 residues. Germline assignment: CDR1 SEHNR and CDR2 FQNEAQ (reference sequence).